The source of this TCR beta chain is a study of CD8+ T cells in alopecia areata. Treatment here: oral pan-JAK inhibitor, 5-10 mg twice daily. The V end lost 1 base, the J end lost 11 bases, and 11 bases lay between the germline ends. CDR3 length: 12 residues. CDR1 and CDR2 (germline): MGHDK, SYGVNS. cDNA reverse transcribed from extracted RNA served as the sequencing template. Produced via immunoSEQ multiplex PCR; TCRdb's table is partial and in-frame only. This sample has 150,000 to 200,000 clones, with roughly 53% found just once. This clonotype was obtained from a human donor with alopecia areata. This specimen consisted of CD8+ T cells sorted from blood, obtained at week 24, from a patient treated with tofacitinib. The rearrangement uses TRBV25-1 and TRBJ1-1; D is uncertain. The CDR3 protein is CASSESARSAFF. For the CDR3, the DNA is TGTGCCAGCAGTGAATCCGCAAGATCGGCTTTCTTT.